The clone carrying this T cell receptor beta chain came up many times. These data come from a study of T cells after yellow fever vaccination. V shed 6 bases, J shed 2 bases, and the junction held 7 bases outside the gene matches. CDR1 is MNHEY, CDR2 SVGAGI, per germline. The CDR3 totals 16 residues. 5'RACE template switching generated TCR cDNA, adding a universal primer site and UMIs. Via MiXCR, TCRdb re-called the 5' RACE reads, giving one row per CDR3 protein. The sample lists about 320,000 distinct CDR3 sequences, around 4.3% occurring once. This chain connects TRBV6-5 to TRBJ1-6, with 7 nucleotides matching TRBD1. Specimen: PBMCs, collected 15 days after the yellow fever booster vaccination. This TCR was recovered from a man younger than 35 who received the YFV17D yellow fever vaccine. The CDR3 DNA is TGTGCCAGCAGCCAAACAGGGGAGGCCTATAATTCACCCCTCCACTTT. Translation gives CASSQTGEAYNSPLHF.